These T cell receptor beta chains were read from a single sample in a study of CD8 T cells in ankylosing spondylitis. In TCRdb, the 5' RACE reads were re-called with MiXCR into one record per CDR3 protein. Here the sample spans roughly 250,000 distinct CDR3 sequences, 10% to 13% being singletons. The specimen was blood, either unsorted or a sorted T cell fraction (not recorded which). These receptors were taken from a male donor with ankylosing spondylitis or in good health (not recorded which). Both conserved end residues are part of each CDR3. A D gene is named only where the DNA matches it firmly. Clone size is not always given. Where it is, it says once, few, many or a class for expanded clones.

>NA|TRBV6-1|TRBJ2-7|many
CASSEVQGSEQYF
TGTGCCAGCAGTGAGGTACAGGGAAGCGAGCAGTACTTC
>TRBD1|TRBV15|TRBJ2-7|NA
CATSRDPRTGREQYF
TGTGCCACCAGCAGAGATCCTCGGACAGGGCGCGAGCAGTACTTC
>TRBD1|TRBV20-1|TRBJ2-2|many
CSARDPGGANTGELFF
TGCAGTGCTAGAGACCCAGGGGGCGCAAATACCGGGGAGCTGTTTTTT
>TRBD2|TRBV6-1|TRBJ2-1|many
CASSVGTFSGRANEQFF
TGTGCCAGCAGTGTAGGAACCTTCAGCGGGAGGGCCAATGAGCAGTTCTTC
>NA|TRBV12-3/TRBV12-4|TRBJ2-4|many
CASSLGQGINIQYF
TGTGCCAGCAGTTTGGGGCAGGGCATAAACATTCAGTACTTC
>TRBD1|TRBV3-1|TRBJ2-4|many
CASSQGTGDLAKNIQYF
TGTGCCAGCAGCCAAGGGACAGGGGACTTAGCCAAAAACATTCAGTACTTC
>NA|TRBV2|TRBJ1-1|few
CASSVRDGSMNTEAFF
TGTGCCAGCAGTGTCCGCGACGGTAGCATGAACACTGAAGCTTTCTTT
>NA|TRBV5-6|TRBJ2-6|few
CASSFDLTANSGANALTF
TGTGCCAGCAGCTTTGATTTGACAGCCAACTCTGGGGCCAACGCCCTGACTTTC
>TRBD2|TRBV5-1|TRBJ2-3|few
CASSFVSGRRTDTQYF
TGCGCCAGCAGCTTTGTAAGCGGGAGACGAACAGATACGCAGTATTTT
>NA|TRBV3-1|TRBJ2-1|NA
CVSSRDIGEQFF
TGTGTCAGCAGCCGGGACATCGGGGAGCAGTTCTTC
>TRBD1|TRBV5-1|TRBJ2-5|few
CASSLEGGAATQYF
TGCGCCAGCAGCTTGGAAGGGGGCGCAGCGACCCAGTACTTC
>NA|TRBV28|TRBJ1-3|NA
CASTPPSEEGSSGNTIYF
TGTGCCAGCACACCACCTTCCGAGGAGGGGAGCTCTGGAAACACCATATATTTT
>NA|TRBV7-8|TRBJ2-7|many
CASSLLQGYEQYF
TGTGCCAGCAGCCTTCTACAAGGCTACGAGCAGTACTTC
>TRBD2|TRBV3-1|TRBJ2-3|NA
CASSQDPSGSYTQYF
TGTGCCAGCAGCCAAGATCCTAGCGGGAGTTATACGCAGTATTTT
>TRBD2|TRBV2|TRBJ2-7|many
CASSAGTSGIHEQYF
TGTGCCAGCAGTGCCGGGACTAGCGGGATACACGAGCAGTACTTC
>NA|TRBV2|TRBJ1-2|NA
CASSEIGGDLRPAYGYTF
TGTGCCAGCAGTGAAATCGGGGGGGACCTCCGTCCAGCCTATGGCTACACCTTC
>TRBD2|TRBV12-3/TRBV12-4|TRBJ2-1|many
CASSLASGGNEQFF
TGTGCCAGCAGTTTAGCATCGGGAGGAAATGAGCAGTTCTTC
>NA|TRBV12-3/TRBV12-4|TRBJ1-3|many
CASSTILYSGNTIYF
TGTGCCAGCAGTACGATACTTTACTCTGGAAACACCATATATTTT
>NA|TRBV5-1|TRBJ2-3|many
CASRGLVATDTQYF
TGCGCCAGCAGAGGTCTCGTAGCTACAGATACGCAGTATTTT
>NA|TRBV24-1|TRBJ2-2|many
CATQGLELFF
TGTGCCACCCAGGGCCTAGAGCTGTTTTTT
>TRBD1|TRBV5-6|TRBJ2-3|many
CASSLGPTGASTDTQYF
TGTGCCAGCAGCTTGGGCCCCACAGGGGCTAGCACAGATACGCAGTATTTT
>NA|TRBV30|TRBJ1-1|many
CAWDLAYEHLVLDTEAFF
TGTGCCTGGGACCTAGCCTATGAACACTTAGTTTTGGACACTGAAGCTTTCTTT
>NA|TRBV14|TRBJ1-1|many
CASSQGRVRGTNTEAFF
TGTGCCAGCAGCCAGGGCCGTGTTCGGGGGACGAACACTGAAGCTTTCTTT
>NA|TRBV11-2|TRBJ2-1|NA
CATGAGVGIEQFF
TGTGCCACCGGGGCAGGGGTCGGAATTGAGCAGTTCTTC
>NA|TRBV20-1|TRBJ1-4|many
CSARDTGQNNEKLFF
TGCAGTGCTAGAGATACGGGGCAGAATAATGAAAAACTGTTTTTT
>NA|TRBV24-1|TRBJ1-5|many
CATSAGGGQPQHF
TGTGCCACCAGTGCGGGAGGGGGTCAGCCCCAGCATTTT
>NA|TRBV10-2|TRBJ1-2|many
CASSDHDNYGYTF
TGCGCCAGCAGTGATCATGACAACTATGGCTACACCTTC
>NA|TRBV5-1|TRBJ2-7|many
CASSSDSIYEQYF
TGCGCCAGCAGCTCGGACAGCATTTACGAGCAGTACTTC